This TCR beta chain was recorded in a study of blood T cells in healthy people across ages (dated by TCRdb to between 2015 and 2016). Looking at the study overall: Template switching captured roughly one uniquely barcoded TCR beta cDNA molecule per two T cells in model experiments. To track age-related changes in TCR beta repertoire diversity, the study relied on deep sequencing normalized with unique cDNA molecular identifiers. Four age groups were formed from the donors: young (average around 15 years), middle-aged (approximately 40), aged (around 68) and long-lived (around 80). Two additional independent replicas of 1 million unique cDNA reads from the same blood draw were analyzed for two donors (one aged 18 to 30 and one aged 80 or older).

The study at large found these results: The long-lived group showed more naive CD4+ T cells, fewer expanded clones and increased TCR diversity than the aged group, suggesting age selection. Observed TCR beta diversity per million T cells fell roughly linearly with age, and a significant reduction was already apparent by age around 36. Estimates of total diversity based on one million sequenced T cells were regarded as lower bounds and as underestimates. There was a strong correlation between observed TCR beta diversity and the percentage of naive T cells measured by flow cytometry. Because donor CMV infection status was unknown, age-related changes in expanded clonotypes were potentially confounded. Conclusive comparison of naive and antigen-experienced compartments was prevented by the profiling of bulk unsorted PBMCs.

Systemically healthy Caucasian individuals from Russia, 39 in total and aged about 6 to 95 years, were included as donors. Each donor gave 8 to 10 milliliters of peripheral blood, collected into EDTA-treated Vacutainer tubes. Ficoll-Paque density-gradient centrifugation was used to isolate PBMCs, with at least 6.5 million per sample. Trizol reagent was used to extract total RNA from the PBMCs, yielding at least 5.5 micrograms per sample. Naive CD45RAhigh/CD27high T cell percentages were measured by flow cytometry on a PBMC aliquot from every donor. Libraries were constructed by 5' RACE. The sequencer was an Illumina HiSeq 2500. A second PCR of roughly 7 to 12 cycles was run with a J-beta primer mix and a sample-barcoded 5' primer. Each TCR beta cDNA molecule received a unique molecular identifier from a template-switch 5' adaptor carrying 12 random nucleotides. Each sample yielded at least 3 million CDR3-containing paired-end reads. The Mint cDNA synthesis kit, primed by a TRBC-specific oligonucleotide, was used to synthesize first-strand cDNA from all RNA. Following uracil-DNA glycosylase treatment, a first 18-cycle PCR with universal primers M1SS and BC2_uni_R was performed on all cDNA. From the authors' description of their analysis: Normalization of each sample was performed by random selection of 1 million high-quality reads, each carrying a distinct molecular identifier. Reads sharing molecular identifiers were discarded rather than binned into consensus sequences. MiTCR, set to a Q25 quality threshold and the strictest error-elimination algorithm, was used for CDR3 identification, clonotype clustering and error correction. A nonparametric unseen species model using Euler transformation provided a lower-bound estimate of total TCR beta diversity. TCRdb trimmed public reads at Q25 via fastp, called clones via MiXCR and kept in-frame beta chains. Each CDR3 protein appears once, grouped with its most common genes and DNA. Here the V and J calls rest on TCRdb's processing, not on the authors' analysis. The sample yields about 1 million distinct CDR3 sequences; less than 25% were counted once. Of the sample, around 0.75% is held by the ten largest clones.

Taken from cysteine to phenylalanine, the CDR3 has 15 residues. The CDR3 DNA has 45 bases and is translated from base 1. V and J are truncated by 6 bases and 5 bases respectively, leaving an intervening sequence of 18 bases. As for this clonotype: This clone's antigen is unknown. No much larger clone exists at a distance of one base, and base qualities are not known.

The data also belong to a second study, concerning T cells of mothers and their children. That second publication adds: Nine systemically healthy Caucasian individuals, comprising three mothers and their six children, were included as donors. cDNA synthesis consumed the entire amount of extracted RNA, loaded at about 1.5 ug RNA in each 15 ul reaction. In the second PCR, the M1S primer added sample barcodes and 2-4 random nucleotides. Each mother yielded over 8.5 million TCR beta CDR3 reads and each child about 3 million reads. Thymic selection similarly shapes TCR recombination output in related and unrelated pairs, with minor effect from inherited differences. Related mother-child pairs always showed normalized repertoire overlap that was slightly higher than in unrelated mother-child pairs, though the difference was never significant. No persistent microchimeric T cell clones were detected, at a sensitivity of around 97 clones per million clonotypes. The study used deep NGS to compare TCR beta repertoires of mothers and children, seeking features distinguishing related mother-child pairs from unrelated individuals. The mean age was about 38 +/- 4 years for the mothers and around 11 +/- 4 years for the children. After adapters were ligated using NEBNext reagents, the libraries underwent 100+100 nt paired-end sequencing on an Illumina HiSeq 2000. To prevent cross-contamination, the mother and child libraries were prepared one month apart and sequenced in separate runs. Between roughly 500,000 and 2,300,000 distinct TCR beta clonotypes were identified per donor. Naive TCR beta clonotypes were estimated from low-frequency clonotypes matched to each donor's FACS-determined naive share, without sorting.

The sequencing input was blood. The chain employs TRBV12-3 or TRBV12-4 and TRBJ2-3; the D segment could be TRBD2, given 6 matching bases. The TCR was taken from a girl under 10 years old in good health. CDR3 sequence: CASSPEGKQGDTQYF. The sequenced DNA is TGTGCCAGCAGCCCGGAGGGGAAACAAGGAGATACGCAGTATTTT.